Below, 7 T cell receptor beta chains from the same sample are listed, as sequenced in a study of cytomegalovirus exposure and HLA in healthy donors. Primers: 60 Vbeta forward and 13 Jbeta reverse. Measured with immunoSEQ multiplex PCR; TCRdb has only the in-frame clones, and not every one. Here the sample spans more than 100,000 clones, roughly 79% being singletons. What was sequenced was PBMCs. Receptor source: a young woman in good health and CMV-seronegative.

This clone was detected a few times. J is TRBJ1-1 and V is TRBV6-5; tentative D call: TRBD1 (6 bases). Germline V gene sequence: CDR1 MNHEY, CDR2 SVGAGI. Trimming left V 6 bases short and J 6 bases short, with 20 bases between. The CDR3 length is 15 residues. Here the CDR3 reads CASSRAPGGQPEAFF. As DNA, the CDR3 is TGTGCCAGCAGCCGCGCCCCCGGGGGGCAACCTGAAGCTTTCTTT.

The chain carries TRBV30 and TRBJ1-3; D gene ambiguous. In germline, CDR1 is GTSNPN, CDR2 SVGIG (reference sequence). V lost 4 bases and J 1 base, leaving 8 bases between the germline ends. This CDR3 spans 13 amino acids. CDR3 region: CAWMSGSGNTIYF. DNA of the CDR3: TGTGCCTGGATGTCGGGGTCTGGAAACACCATATATTTT.

Here the CDR3 DNA reads TGCGCCAGCACCCCTGTGATAGCGGGAAAGAGGGAAGAGACCCAGTACTTC. It yields the protein CASTPVIAGKREETQYF. The rearrangement links TRBV5-1 to TRBJ2-5; 8 positions match TRBD2. Germline V gives CDR1 SGHRS, CDR2 YFSETQ. V was pared by 6 bases and J by 3 bases, with 16 bases of the junction left unmatched. The CDR3 contains 17 residues.

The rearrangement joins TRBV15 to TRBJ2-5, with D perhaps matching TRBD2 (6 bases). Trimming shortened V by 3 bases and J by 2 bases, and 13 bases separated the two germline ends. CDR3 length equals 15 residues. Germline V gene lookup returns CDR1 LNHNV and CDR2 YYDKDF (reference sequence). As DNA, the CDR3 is TGTGCCACCAGCAGCCAGACTAGAGGGCAAGAGACCCAGTACTTC. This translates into CATSSQTRGQETQYF.

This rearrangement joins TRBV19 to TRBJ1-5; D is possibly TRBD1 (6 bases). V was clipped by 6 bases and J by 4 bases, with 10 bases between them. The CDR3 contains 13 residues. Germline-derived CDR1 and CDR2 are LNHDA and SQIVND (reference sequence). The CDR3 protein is CASRGQTNQPQHF. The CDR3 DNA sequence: TGTGCCAGTAGAGGACAGACAAATCAGCCCCAGCATTTT. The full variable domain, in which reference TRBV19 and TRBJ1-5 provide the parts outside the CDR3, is DGGITQSPKYLFRKEGQNVTLSCEQNLNHDAMYWYRQDPGQGLRLIYYSQIVNDFQKGDIAEGYSVSREKKESFPLTVTSAQKNPTAFYLCASRGQTNQPQHFGDGTRLSIL.

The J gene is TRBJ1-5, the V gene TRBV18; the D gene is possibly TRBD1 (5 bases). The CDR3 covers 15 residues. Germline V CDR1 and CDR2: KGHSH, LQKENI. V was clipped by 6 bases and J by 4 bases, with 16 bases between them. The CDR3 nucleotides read TGTGCCAGCTCCCAGGCCGGGGAGGGGAATCAGCCCCAGCATTTT. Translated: CASSQAGEGNQPQHF.

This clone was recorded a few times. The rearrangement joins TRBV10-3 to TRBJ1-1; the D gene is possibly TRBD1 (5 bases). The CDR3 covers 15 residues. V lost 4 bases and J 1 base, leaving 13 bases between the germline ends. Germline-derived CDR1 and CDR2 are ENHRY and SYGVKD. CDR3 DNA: TGTGCCATCAGTGCGATCGGACATAGGAACACTGAAGCTTTCTTT. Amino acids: CAISAIGHRNTEAFF.